Listed here are 17 T cell receptor beta chains from one sample, sequenced in a study of T cell repertoires in cytomegalovirus infection. TCRdb reprocessed the reads with MiXCR, giving one entry per CDR3 protein. Of 900,000 to 950,000 distinct CDR3 sequences in the sample, roughly 31% were seen once. Their cognate antigens are unknown. The material sequenced was cultured CD8+ T cells from PBMCs, taken from culture after CMV antigen stimulation. These receptors all stem from a human donor in good health (CMV status not recorded). Some clones in this sample may be carry-over from other donors' samples.

This clonotype was picked up a small number of times. V usage is TRBV6-5 and J usage is TRBJ2-2; D is uncertain. The V end was cut by 2 bases, the J end by 7 bases, with 11 bases between. CDR1 is MNHEY and CDR2 is SVGAGI in the germline V gene. This CDR3 is built from 14 residues. The CDR3 DNA sequence: TGTGCCAGCAGTTACGGGGATTACGTCGGGGAGCTGTTTTTT. As protein: CASSYGDYVGELFF.

This chain links TRBV19 with TRBJ1-1; 10 bases are shared with TRBD1. V shed 7 bases and J 4 bases; nucleotides not matched to a gene: 3. Germline V gives CDR1 LNHDA, CDR2 SQIVND (reference sequence). This CDR3 has 13 amino acids. The CDR3 loop reads CASTRQGATEAFF. CDR3 nucleotides: TGTGCCAGTACCCGACAGGGGGCCACTGAAGCTTTCTTT.

The gene calls are TRBV10-3 and TRBJ1-5; a weak D match, TRBD1 (6 bases). Trimming pared 0 bases from V and 2 bases from J, leaving 14 bases between. The CDR3 loop spans 17 amino acids. Germline V lookup: CDR1 ENHRY, CDR2 SYGVKD. The CDR3, as DNA: TGTGCCATCAGTGAGTCGACAGGACCCTGGGGCAATCAGCCCCAGCATTTT. Protein: CAISESTGPWGNQPQHF.

V usage is TRBV12-3 or TRBV12-4 and J usage is TRBJ1-4, with a weak D call TRBD1 (5 bases). V was shortened by 2 bases and J by 6 bases, with 16 bases between the two germline ends. This CDR3 spans 16 amino acids. CDR3 amino acids: CASSLKGIGGDEKLFF. The CDR3 DNA reads TGTGCCAGCAGTTTAAAGGGTATAGGAGGGGATGAAAAACTGTTTTTT.

In its sample, this clonotype was seen many times. The chain carries TRBV12-3 or TRBV12-4 and TRBJ1-2, with D perhaps TRBD1 (6 bases). The V gene lost 2 bases and the J gene lost 7 bases, with 11 bases spanning the gap. The CDR3 extends over 13 amino acids. This CDR3 reads CASSLSGGPGYTF. CDR3 coding DNA: TGTGCCAGCAGTTTATCGGGGGGCCCTGGCTACACCTTC.

This clonotype was found a few times. V usage is TRBV4-2 and J usage is TRBJ1-4; 7 nucleotides agree with TRBD1. In germline, CDR1 is LGHNA, CDR2 YNFKEQ. V lost 3 bases to trimming and J lost 8 bases; unmatched junction nucleotides: 9. The CDR3 contains 15 residues. The CDR3 region is CASSHQGQKEEKLFF. CDR3 bases: TGTGCCAGCAGCCACCAGGGACAGAAGGAGGAAAAACTGTTTTTT.

This clonotype appeared many times. This chain joins TRBV7-9 and TRBJ2-7; D is perhaps TRBD1 (6 bases). This CDR3 has 16 amino acids. Trimming left V 5 bases short and J 3 bases short, with 20 bases between. Per the germline V gene, CDR1 is SEHNR and CDR2 is FQNEAQ (reference sequence). CDR3 amino acids: CASSPSTGPNSYEQYF. In DNA, the CDR3 is TGTGCCAGCAGCCCCAGCACAGGGCCTAATAGCTACGAGCAGTACTTC.

This clonotype was observed at least ten times. The chain has TRBV7-8 and TRBJ1-3, with D perhaps TRBD1 (6 bases). Trimming removed 1 base at V and 2 bases at J, with 12 bases between. Germline CDR1 SGHVS, CDR2 FQNEAQ. This CDR3 comprises 16 residues. CDR3 protein: CASSLVGGFPGNTIYF. For the CDR3, the DNA is TGTGCCAGCAGCTTAGTCGGGGGCTTCCCTGGAAACACCATATATTTT. Looking up the rest from reference TRBV7-8 and TRBJ1-3 gives the full variable domain: GAGVSQSPRYKVAKRGQDVALRCDPISGHVSLFWYQQALGQGPEFLTYFQNEAQLDKSGLPSDRFFAERPEGSVSTLKIQRTQQEDSAVYLCASSLVGGFPGNTIYFGEGSWLTVV.

Many counts were recorded for this clonotype. V and J are TRBV7-9 and TRBJ1-5; D gene uncertain. CDR1 is SEHNR and CDR2 is FQNEAQ in the germline V gene (reference sequence). V was trimmed by 6 bases and J by 0 bases, leaving 15 bases between them. This CDR3 contains 16 residues. The chain's CDR3 is CASSPLGGDSNQPQHF. The CDR3 DNA sequence: TGTGCCAGCAGTCCCTTAGGTGGGGATAGCAATCAGCCCCAGCATTTT.

This chain connects TRBV12-3 or TRBV12-4 to TRBJ1-2; D is possibly TRBD1 (6 bases). The V and J ends lost 6 bases and 8 bases respectively, with 16 bases between them. There are 13 residues in the CDR3. The CDR3 DNA reads TGTGCCAGCAGAGCAGGGGAGGCTGGGGGCTACACCTTC. It encodes CASRAGEAGGYTF.

This chain links TRBV7-9 with TRBJ2-2, with D possibly TRBD2 on 5 matching bases. With 6 bases removed from V and 9 bases from J, the gap between germline ends came to 20 bases. The CDR3 runs 15 residues. Germline CDR1 is SEHNR and CDR2 is FQNEAQ (reference sequence). In nucleotides, the CDR3 is TGTGCCAGCAGGCATGTAGGACCCGGAGGTTGGGAGCTGTTTTTT. This codes for CASRHVGPGGWELFF.

This chain joins TRBV7-4 and TRBJ2-1; 11 bases are shared with TRBD2. Germline-derived CDR1 and CDR2 are SGHVT and SQSDAQ. The J segment lost 5 bases and the V segment lost 4 bases, leaving 10 bases of the junction unmatched. CDR3 size: 17 residues. CDR3 amino acids: CASSSQGRLAGHNEQFF. The CDR3 DNA sequence: TGTGCCAGCAGCTCCCAGGGGCGACTAGCGGGGCACAATGAGCAGTTCTTC.

This clonotype came up a few times. The V gene is TRBV7-9, the J gene TRBJ2-3; tentatively, D is TRBD2 (7 bases). This CDR3 region has 19 residues. CDR1 is SEHNR, CDR2 FQNEAQ, per germline (reference sequence). The germline V and J ends were trimmed by 6 bases and 0 bases, with 25 bases remaining between them. The CDR3 region is CASRLGGAKSTTSTDTQYF. Here the CDR3 DNA reads TGTGCCAGCAGGCTAGGGGGGGCAAAGTCCACTACCAGCACAGATACGCAGTATTTT.

The chain has TRBV6-8 and TRBJ2-1; D is perhaps TRBD2 (5 bases). Germline lookup yields CDR1 MNHGY and CDR2 SAAAGT. CDR3 length equals 15 residues. Trimming pared 4 bases from V and 8 bases from J, leaving 18 bases between. CDR3 in DNA: TGTGCCAGCAGTTCCCGGACTGCCCCTATTTATGAGCAGTTCTTC. Its protein product is CASSSRTAPIYEQFF.

This clonotype was seen at least ten times. The chain employs TRBV6-1 and TRBJ2-3; 10 bases are shared with TRBD2. Trimming took 11 bases from V and 1 from J; bases not matched to a gene: 9. Germline V gene sequence: CDR1 MNHNS, CDR2 SASEGT. The length of the CDR3 is 15 residues. CDR3 nucleotides: TGTGCCGGAGCGGGGGGGAGAATTGGCACAGATACGCAGTATTTT. It codes for CAGAGGRIGTDTQYF.

As concerns this clonotype: A much larger clone is a single base away; this may be a read error. This chain connects TRBV7-9 to TRBJ2-2; D may be TRBD2 (5 bases). Looked up from germline, CDR1 is SEHNR and CDR2 is FQNEAQ (reference sequence). The CDR3 has 16 amino acids. Written as DNA, the CDR3 is TGTACCAGCAGCTTAGCGCGGAGACAGAACACCGGGGAGCTGTTTTTT. Translated: CTSSLARRQNTGELFF.

This clonotype showed up many times. This chain uses TRBV7-6 with TRBJ1-1; no definite D call. The CDR3 consists of 14 residues. CDR1 is SGHVS and CDR2 is FNYEAQ in the germline V gene. V lost 0 bases and J 2 bases, leaving 7 bases between the germline ends. The CDR3 DNA is TGTGCCAGCAGCTTAGCATCCACTAACACTGAAGCTTTCTTT. Encoded protein: CASSLASTNTEAFF.